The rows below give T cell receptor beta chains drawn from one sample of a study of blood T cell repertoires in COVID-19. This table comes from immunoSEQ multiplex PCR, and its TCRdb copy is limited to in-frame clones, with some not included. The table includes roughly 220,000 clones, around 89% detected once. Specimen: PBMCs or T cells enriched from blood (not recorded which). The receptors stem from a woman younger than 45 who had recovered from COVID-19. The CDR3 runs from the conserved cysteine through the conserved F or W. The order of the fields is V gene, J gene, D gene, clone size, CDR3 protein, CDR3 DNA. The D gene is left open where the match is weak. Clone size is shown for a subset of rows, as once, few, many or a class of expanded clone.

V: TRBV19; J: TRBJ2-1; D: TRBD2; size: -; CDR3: CASRSGGGSEQFF; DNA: TGTGCCAGTAGATCGGGCGGGGGGTCTGAGCAGTTCTTC
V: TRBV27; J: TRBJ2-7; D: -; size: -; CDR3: CASSFRALYYEQYF; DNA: TGTGCCAGCAGTTTCAGGGCCCTTTACTACGAGCAGTACTTC
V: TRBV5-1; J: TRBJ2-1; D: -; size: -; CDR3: CASSPSTGPNEQFF; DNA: TGCGCCAGCAGCCCCTCAACAGGGCCCAATGAGCAGTTCTTC
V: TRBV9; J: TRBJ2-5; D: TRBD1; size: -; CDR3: CASSWTGGFETQYF; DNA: TGTGCCAGCAGCTGGACAGGGGGCTTCGAGACCCAGTACTTC
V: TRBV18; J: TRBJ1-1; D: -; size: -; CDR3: CASSPGTLNTEAFF; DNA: TGTGCCAGCTCACCAGGGACACTGAACACTGAAGCTTTCTTT
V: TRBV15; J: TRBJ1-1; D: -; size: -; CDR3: CATSRVMNTEAFF; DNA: TGTGCCACCAGCAGAGTTATGAACACTGAAGCTTTCTTT
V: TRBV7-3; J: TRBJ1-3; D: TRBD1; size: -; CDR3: CASSLTGGGNTIYF; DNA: TGTGCCAGCAGTCTGACAGGGGGAGGAAACACCATATATTTT
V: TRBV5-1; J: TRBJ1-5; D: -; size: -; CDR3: CASRLEPNQPQHF; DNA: TGCGCCAGCAGACTTGAGCCTAATCAGCCCCAGCATTTT
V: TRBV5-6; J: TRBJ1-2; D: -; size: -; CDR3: CASSDSVYGYTF; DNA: TGTGCCAGCAGCGACAGTGTATATGGCTACACCTTC
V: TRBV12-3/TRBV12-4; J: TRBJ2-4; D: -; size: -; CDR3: CASSLGQMDIQYF; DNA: TGTGCCAGCAGTCTAGGACAGATGGACATTCAGTACTTC
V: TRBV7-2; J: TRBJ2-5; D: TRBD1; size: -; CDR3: CASSSKPGTGEETQYF; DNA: TGTGCCAGCAGCTCCAAACCCGGGACAGGGGAAGAGACCCAGTACTTC
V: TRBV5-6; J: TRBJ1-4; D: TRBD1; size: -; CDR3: CASSLHQDRGRTNEKLFF; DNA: TGTGCCAGCAGCTTGCATCAGGACAGGGGGAGGACTAATGAAAAACTGTTTTTT
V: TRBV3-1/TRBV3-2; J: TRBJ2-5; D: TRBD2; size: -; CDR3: CASSRSSGGGSRETQYF; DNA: TGTGCCAGCAGCCGTTCTAGCGGGGGGGGTAGTAGGGAGACCCAGTACTTC
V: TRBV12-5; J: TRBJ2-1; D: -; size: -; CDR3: CASGLRYNEQFF; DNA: TGTGCTAGTGGTTTGCGTTACAATGAGCAGTTCTTC
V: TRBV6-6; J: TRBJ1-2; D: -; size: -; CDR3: CASRGGGYTF; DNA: TGTGCCAGCAGAGGGGGTGGCTACACCTTC
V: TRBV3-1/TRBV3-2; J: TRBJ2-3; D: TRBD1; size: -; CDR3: CASRSGTGGKDTQYF; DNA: TGTGCCAGCAGATCCGGGACAGGGGGTAAAGATACGCAGTATTTT
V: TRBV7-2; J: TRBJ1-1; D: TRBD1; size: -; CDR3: CASSFRQGATEAFF; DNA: TGTGCCAGCAGCTTTCGACAGGGGGCGACTGAAGCTTTCTTT
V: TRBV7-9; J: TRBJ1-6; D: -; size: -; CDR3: CASTHGEGVYNSPLHF; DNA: TGTGCCAGCACTCACGGGGAGGGCGTCTATAATTCACCCCTCCACTTT
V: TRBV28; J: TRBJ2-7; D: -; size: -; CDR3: CASTLKGLAYEQYF; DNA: TGTGCCAGCACCTTAAAGGGGCTAGCCTACGAGCAGTACTTC
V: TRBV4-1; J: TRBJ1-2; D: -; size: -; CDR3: CASSQVGGKVYGYTF; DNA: TGCGCCAGCAGCCAAGTGGGGGGAAAGGTCTATGGCTACACCTTC
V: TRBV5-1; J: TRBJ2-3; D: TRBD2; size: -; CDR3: CASSLGGLAGNTDTQYF; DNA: TGCGCCAGCAGCTTGGGGGGACTAGCGGGAAACACAGATACGCAGTATTTT
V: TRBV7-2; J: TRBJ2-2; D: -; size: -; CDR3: CASSLAGGELTGELFF; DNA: TGTGCCAGCAGCTTAGCTGGCGGGGAACTTACCGGGGAGCTGTTTTTT
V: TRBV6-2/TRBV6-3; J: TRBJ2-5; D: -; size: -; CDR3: CASSYSRVGETQYF; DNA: TGTGCCAGCAGTTACTCGCGGGTGGGAGAGACCCAGTACTTC
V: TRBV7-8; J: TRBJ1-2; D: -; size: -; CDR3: CASSLVGGVGYGYTF; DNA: TGTGCCAGCAGCTTAGTAGGGGGGGTAGGCTATGGCTACACCTTC
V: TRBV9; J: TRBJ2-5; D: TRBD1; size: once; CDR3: CASSVGGGLQETQYF; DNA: TGTGCCAGCAGCGTAGGAGGGGGCCTCCAAGAGACCCAGTACTTC
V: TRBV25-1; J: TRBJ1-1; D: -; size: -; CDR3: CASSDSGRVPEAFF; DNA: TGTGCCAGCAGTGATTCCGGGAGAGTTCCTGAAGCTTTCTTT
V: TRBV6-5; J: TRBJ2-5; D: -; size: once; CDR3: CASSYSRDMREETQYF; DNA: TGTGCCAGCAGTTACTCGCGGGATATGCGAGAAGAGACCCAGTACTTC
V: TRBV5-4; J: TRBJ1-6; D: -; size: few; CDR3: CASSHPDSYSPLHF; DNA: TGTGCCAGCAGCCACCCCGACAGTTATTCACCCCTCCACTTT
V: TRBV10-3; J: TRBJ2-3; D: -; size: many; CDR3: CAISGAGEGDTQYF; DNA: TGTGCCATCTCAGGGGCAGGGGAGGGAGATACGCAGTATTTT
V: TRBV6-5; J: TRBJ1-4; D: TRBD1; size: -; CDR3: CASSRQGDNEKLFF; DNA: TGTGCCAGCAGCCGACAGGGAGATAATGAAAAACTGTTTTTT
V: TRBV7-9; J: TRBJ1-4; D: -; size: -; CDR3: CASSGPDEKLFF; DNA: TGTGCCAGCAGTGGGCCTGATGAAAAACTGTTTTTT
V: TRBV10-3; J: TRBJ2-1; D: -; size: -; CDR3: CAIRLDREGNEQFF; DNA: TGTGCCATCAGGTTGGACAGGGAGGGCAATGAGCAGTTCTTC
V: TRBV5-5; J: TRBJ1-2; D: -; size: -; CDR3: CASSLAGLTYGYTF; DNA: TGTGCCAGCAGCTTGGCGGGACTGACCTATGGCTACACCTTC
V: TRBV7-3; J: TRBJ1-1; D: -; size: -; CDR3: CASSLSGVNTEAFF; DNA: TGTGCCAGCAGCCTAAGCGGGGTTAACACTGAAGCTTTCTTT
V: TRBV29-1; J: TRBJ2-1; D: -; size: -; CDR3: CSVEAPNRVAYNEQFF; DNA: TGCAGCGTTGAAGCCCCTAACAGAGTCGCCTACAATGAGCAGTTCTTC
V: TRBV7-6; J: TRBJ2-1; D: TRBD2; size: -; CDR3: CASSGRALGLAGGLYNEQFF; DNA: TGTGCCAGCAGCGGCCGCGCACTCGGACTAGCGGGGGGACTTTACAATGAGCAGTTCTTC
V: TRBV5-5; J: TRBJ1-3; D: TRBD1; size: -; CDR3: CASQTGAGNTIYF; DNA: TGTGCCAGCCAGACAGGGGCTGGAAACACCATATATTTT
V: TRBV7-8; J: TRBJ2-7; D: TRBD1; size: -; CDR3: CASSLEDRGYEQYF; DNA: TGTGCCAGCAGCTTAGAAGACAGGGGTTACGAGCAGTACTTC
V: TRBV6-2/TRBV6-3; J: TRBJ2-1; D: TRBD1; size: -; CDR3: CASSADRGVDNEQFF; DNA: TGTGCCAGCAGTGCCGACAGGGGAGTGGACAATGAGCAGTTCTTC
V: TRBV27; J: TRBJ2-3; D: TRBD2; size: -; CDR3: CASSKAGGRSTDTQYF; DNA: TGTGCCAGCAGTAAAGCGGGGGGGCGGAGCACAGATACGCAGTATTTT
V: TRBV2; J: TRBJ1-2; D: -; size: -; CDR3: CASTEGRGYGYTF; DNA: TGTGCCAGTACGGAGGGGCGCGGCTATGGCTACACCTTC
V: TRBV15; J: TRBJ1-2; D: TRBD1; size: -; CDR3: CATSREQTGRGYTF; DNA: TGTGCCACCAGCAGAGAACAGACAGGGAGAGGCTACACCTTC
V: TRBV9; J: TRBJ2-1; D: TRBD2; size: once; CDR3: CASSAPRLASSYNEQFF; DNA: TGTGCCAGCAGCGCCCCACGACTAGCGAGCTCCTACAATGAGCAGTTCTTC